Each of the 2 T cell receptor beta chains below was sequenced from the same sample in a study of cytomegalovirus exposure and HLA in healthy donors. A multiplex PCR was run with 60 Vbeta primers and 13 Jbeta primers. Generated by immunoSEQ multiplex PCR, the TCRdb table keeps only in-frame clones and is missing some. Among about 130,000 clones listed, 77% were seen once. The sequenced sample was PBMCs. The receptors derive from a male donor in good health and CMV-seropositive.

The J gene is TRBJ1-2, the V gene TRBV5-8, with 8 bases matching TRBD1. The germline V gene encodes CDR1 SGHTS and CDR2 YDEGEE. The V segment lost 0 bases and the J segment 4 bases; nucleotides outside the gene matches: 5. The CDR3 spans 15 residues. The CDR3 sequence: CASSLVGTGLYGYTF. The CDR3 DNA is TGTGCCAGCAGCTTGGTAGGGACAGGTCTCTATGGCTACACCTTC. Full variable domain (remainder filled in from reference TRBV5-8 and TRBJ1-2): EAGVTQSPTHLIKTRGQQATLRCSPISGHTSVYWYQQALGLGLQFLLWYDEGEERNRGNFPPRFSGRQFPNYSSELNVNALELEDSALYLCASSLVGTGLYGYTFGSGTRLTVV.

This chain uses TRBV5-1 with TRBJ2-2, with 7 bases identical to TRBD1. The CDR3 is 14 residues long. CDR1 is SGHRS, CDR2 YFSETQ, per germline. V lost 7 bases, J lost 2 bases, and 5 bases stayed unmatched. DNA of the CDR3: TGCGCCAGCGGACAGGAAACCAACACCGGGGAGCTGTTTTTT. Encoded protein: CASGQETNTGELFF.